Presented here are 23 T cell receptor beta chains from one specimen sequenced in a study of graft-versus-host responses after intestinal transplantation. Profiling relied on immunoSEQ multiplex PCR, and the TCRdb table lists in-frame clones only, not all of them. Here the sample spans around 10,000 clones, 25% to 30% being singletons. The sequencing here drew on alloreactive CD4+ T cells from a mixed lymphocyte reaction culture, taken before intestinal transplant. The subset: CFSE-low proliferating T cells sorted from roughly 6-day pre-transplant mixed lymphocyte reaction (GvH or HvG direction). These receptors were collected from a human patient who received an intestinal transplant.

The chain couples TRBV15 to TRBJ1-2; tentatively, D is TRBD1 (6 bases). The CDR3 is 16 amino acids. Trimming cost V 1 base and J 4 bases, with 16 bases left between them. Germline lookup yields CDR1 LNHNV and CDR2 YYDKDF (reference sequence). The CDR3 reads CATSRAGGAQGYGYTF. Here the CDR3 DNA reads TGTGCCACCAGCAGAGCGGGGGGGGCTCAGGGCTATGGCTACACCTTC.

By share of the sample, this clone is medium-sized. The chain couples TRBV7-8 to TRBJ2-1, with D possibly called TRBD1 or TRBD2 (5 bases each). Germline lookup yields CDR1 SGHVS and CDR2 FQNEAQ. Trimming removed 1 base at V and 0 bases at J, with 7 bases between. This CDR3 spans 15 amino acids. CDR3 loop: CASSLDGGSYNEQFF. CDR3 nucleotide sequence: TGTGCCAGCAGCTTAGATGGGGGCTCCTACAATGAGCAGTTCTTC.

This clone turned up a few times. The chain has TRBV6-5 and TRBJ2-2; weak D call: TRBD2 (6 bases). Germline values: CDR1 MNHEY, CDR2 SVGAGI. V dropped 2 bases and J dropped 1 base, with 8 bases sitting between them. The CDR3 covers 15 residues. The CDR3 DNA sequence: TGTGCCAGCAGTTACGCGGAGGGGAACACCGGGGAGCTGTTTTTT. It yields the protein CASSYAEGNTGELFF.

The chain is built from TRBV7-6 and TRBJ2-7, with D perhaps TRBD1 or TRBD2 (5 bases each). The CDR3 has 14 amino acids. Trimming cost V 1 base and J 0 bases, with 7 bases left between them. Looked up from germline, CDR1 is SGHVS and CDR2 is FNYEAQ. The CDR3 loop reads CASSLGGISYEQYF. The DNA for the CDR3 is TGTGCCAGCAGCTTAGGGGGGATCTCCTACGAGCAGTACTTC.

This clone was recorded a few times. This sequence joins TRBV28 and TRBJ1-1; possible D gene TRBD1, 5 bases. The CDR3 has 12 residues. Trimming pared 9 bases from V and 5 bases from J, leaving 13 bases between. Germline V gene data show CDR1 as MDHEN and CDR2 as SYDVKM. CDR3 in amino acids: CASSAGGTEAFF. Written as DNA, the CDR3 is TGTGCCAGTAGCGCGGGGGGAACTGAAGCTTTCTTT.

The genes are TRBV7-3 and TRBJ2-5; D is undetermined. The CDR3 runs to 13 residues. Deletions cut 5 bases from V and 5 bases from J, with 12 bases between. The germline V gene encodes CDR1 SGHTA and CDR2 FQGTGA. The CDR3 here is CASSPPVGETQYF. CDR3 nucleotides: TGTGCCAGCAGCCCCCCAGTAGGGGAGACCCAGTACTTC.

The V call is TRBV30, the J call TRBJ1-1, with 7 bases matching TRBD1. The germline gives CDR1 GTSNPN, CDR2 SVGIG (reference sequence). This CDR3 comprises 12 residues. V shed 2 bases, J shed 7 bases, and the junction held 4 bases outside the gene matches. DNA for the CDR3: TGTGCCTGGAGTACTACAGGGGATGAAGCTTTCTTT. Translation gives CAWSTTGDEAFF.

The chain employs TRBV1 and TRBJ2-7; the listed D gene, TRBD2, was not tested against the DNA. TRBV1 is annotated as a pseudogene. This CDR3 spans 17 amino acids. The CDR3 nucleotides are TGCACCAGCAGCCGAGCCCTCACTAGCTGTGACTCCTACGAGCAGTACTTC. Its protein is CTSSRALTSCDSYEQYF.

This clone was detected only a few times. This chain uses TRBV27 with TRBJ2-1; 10 bases map to TRBD2. The length of the CDR3 is 16 residues. After removal of 4 bases from V and 6 bases from J, the junction contained 9 bases not matched to a gene. Germline CDR1 reads MNHEY; CDR2 reads SMNVEV (reference sequence). The CDR3 loop reads CASSYGAGGPGNEQFF. CDR3 DNA sequence: TGTGCCAGCAGTTACGGAGCGGGAGGGCCGGGCAATGAGCAGTTCTTC.

This chain joins TRBV6-1 and TRBJ2-7; a possible D gene is TRBD1 (5 bases). The germline V gene has CDR1 MNHNS and CDR2 SASEGT. Trimming shortened V by 5 bases and J by 3 bases, and 17 bases separated the two germline ends. The CDR3 is 15 amino acids. Written as DNA, the CDR3 is TGTGCCAGCAGTCCCGAAACCAGGGCGGTCTACGAGCAGTACTTC. It encodes CASSPETRAVYEQYF.

This clone was detected only once. The genes are TRBV5-1 and TRBJ2-3; the D gene is possibly TRBD2 (5 bases). This CDR3 spans 15 amino acids. V was cut by 0 bases and J by 6 bases, with 14 bases left in between. Per the germline V gene, CDR1 is SGHRS and CDR2 is YFSETQ. This chain's CDR3 is CASSLERQRGDTQYF. The DNA of the CDR3 is TGCGCCAGCAGCTTGGAGCGTCAACGAGGGGATACGCAGTATTTT.

This clone is medium-sized within its sample. The rearrangement uses TRBV28 and TRBJ2-1, with D perhaps matching TRBD1 (5 bases). The CDR3 length is 15 residues. Trimming removed 3 bases from V and 6 bases from J, with 15 bases in between. Per the germline V gene, CDR1 is MDHEN and CDR2 is SYDVKM. CDR3 sequence (DNA): TGTGCCAGCAGTTTCCCCGAAGGGGTGGGCAATGAGCAGTTCTTC. The encoded protein is CASSFPEGVGNEQFF.

The V and J genes are TRBV28 and TRBJ2-7; 10 bases match TRBD2. J gave up 3 bases and V 8 bases, and 4 bases lay outside the gene matches. Germline V gene data show CDR1 as MDHEN and CDR2 as SYDVKM. The CDR3 consists of 13 residues. CDR3: CASALAGYYEQYF. The CDR3 DNA is TGTGCCAGCGCACTAGCGGGGTACTACGAGCAGTACTTC. The entire variable domain, with the rest obtained from reference TRBV28 and TRBJ2-7, is as follows: DVKVTQSSRYLVKRTGEKVFLECVQDMDHENMFWYRQDPGLGLRLIYFSYDVKMKEKGDIPEGYSVSREKKERFSLILESASTNQTSMYLCASALAGYYEQYFGPGTRLTVT.

V and J are TRBV10-2 and TRBJ1-5; TRBD1 aligns across 10 bases. CDR1 WSHSY and CDR2 SAAADI come from the germline V gene. The V segment lost 6 bases and the J segment 4 bases; nucleotides outside the gene matches: 9. The CDR3 contains 16 residues. CDR3 loop: CASRDRGLRGNQPQHF. The CDR3 coding sequence is TGCGCCAGCAGGGACAGGGGGTTGAGGGGGAATCAGCCCCAGCATTTT.

In its sample, this clone was seen a few times. The chain couples TRBV6-6 to TRBJ1-1, with a weak D call TRBD1 (5 bases). Germline assignment: CDR1 MNHNY and CDR2 SVGAGI (reference sequence). V lost 2 bases and J 6 bases, leaving 10 bases between the germline ends. This CDR3 region has 13 residues. The CDR3 DNA reads as TGTGCCAGCAGTTACGGGGGTTTAGCTGAAGCTTTCTTT. Its protein product is CASSYGGLAEAFF.

This clone was detected only a few times. The rearrangement joins TRBV6-5 to TRBJ1-2; D gene unclear. V lost 0 bases and J 1 base, leaving 12 bases between the germline ends. CDR1 MNHEY and CDR2 SVGAGI come from the germline V gene. The CDR3 has 16 amino acids. The CDR3 DNA follows: TGTGCCAGCAGTTACTCGACTGGCGGGAGTAACTATGGCTACACCTTC. Translating it yields CASSYSTGGSNYGYTF.

This clone was seen a single time. This chain's CDR3 is CASSMGQHSNQPQHF. The CDR3 DNA reads TGTGCCAGCAGCATGGGACAGCATAGCAATCAGCCCCAGCATTTT. J is TRBJ1-5 and V is TRBV5-6, with TRBD1 matching 7 bases. The CDR3 is 15 amino acids. V lost 4 bases, J lost 0 bases, and 4 bases stayed unmatched. Looked up from germline, CDR1 is SGHDT and CDR2 is YYEEEE.

Judged by abundance, this clone is medium-sized. The chain uses TRBV27 and TRBJ1-1, with D maybe TRBD1 (6 bases). CDR3 length: 13 residues. The V end lost 4 bases, the J end lost 6 bases, and 12 bases lay between the germline ends. Per the germline V gene, CDR1 is MNHEY and CDR2 is SMNVEV (reference sequence). The CDR3 protein is CASSWGASAEAFF. The CDR3 region has the DNA TGTGCCAGCAGTTGGGGGGCTAGCGCTGAAGCTTTCTTT.

This clone is judged medium-sized (0.01 to 0.1%). This chain connects TRBV10-2 to TRBJ2-1, with 8 bases that match TRBD2. V shed 3 bases, J shed 7 bases, and the junction held 8 bases outside the gene matches. Germline V CDR1 and CDR2: WSHSY, SAAADI. The length of the CDR3 is 15 residues. The chain's CDR3 is CASSDIPGLVNEQFF. CDR3 nucleotides: TGCGCCAGCAGTGATATCCCGGGACTAGTGAATGAGCAGTTCTTC.

By frequency in the sample, this clone is medium-sized. The sample contains more than one DNA sequence encoding this CDR3. The chain is built from TRBV6-5 and TRBJ2-2; D is uncertain. V was cut by 8 bases and J by 0 bases, with 7 bases left in between. Germline-derived CDR1 and CDR2 are MNHEY and SVGAGI. CDR3 length: 13 amino acids. The CDR3 is CASGYTNTGELFF. The CDR3 DNA is TGTGCCAGCGGATACACGAACACCGGGGAGCTGTTTTTT.

The chain uses TRBV7-2 and TRBJ1-2, with D perhaps matching TRBD1 (6 bases). CDR1 is SGHTA, CDR2 FQGNSA, per germline. Trimming took off 5 bases at V and 4 bases at J, with 23 bases between the two ends. The CDR3 is made up of 17 amino acids. The CDR3 protein is CASSPSVMGALGYGYTF. CDR3 nucleotides: TGTGCCAGCAGCCCCTCGGTGATGGGGGCCTTAGGCTATGGCTACACCTTC.

The table lists this clone with a few counts. A much larger clone differs from this one at a single base, so this may be a read error. The chain has TRBV4-2 and TRBJ2-7; 11 positions match TRBD2. Unmatched junction bases numbered 10, after V lost 4 bases and J lost 2 bases. Per germline, CDR1 LGHNA and CDR2 YNFKEQ. The CDR3 consists of 17 residues. Here the CDR3 reads CASSLQTTSGRAYEQYF. CDR3 sequence (DNA): TGTGCCAGCAGCCTCCAAACCACTAGCGGGAGAGCCTACGAGCAGTACTTC.

The CDR3 region is CASSGHGGDEQFF. The CDR3 nucleotides are TGTGCCAGCAGCGGCCACGGGGGAGATGAGCAGTTCTTC. This chain uses TRBV9 with TRBJ2-1; D possibly corresponds to TRBD2 (6 bases). The germline V gene has CDR1 SGDLS and CDR2 YYNGEE. The CDR3 sequence is 13 residues long. Trimming took off 3 bases at V and 8 bases at J, with 12 bases between the two ends.